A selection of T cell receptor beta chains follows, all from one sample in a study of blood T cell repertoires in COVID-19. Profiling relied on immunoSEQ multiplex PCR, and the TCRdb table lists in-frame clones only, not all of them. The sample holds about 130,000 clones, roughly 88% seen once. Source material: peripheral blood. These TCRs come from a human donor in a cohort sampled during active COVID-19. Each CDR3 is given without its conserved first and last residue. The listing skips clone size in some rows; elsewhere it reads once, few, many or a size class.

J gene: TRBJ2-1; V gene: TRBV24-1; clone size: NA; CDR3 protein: ATSDPGGPTQNEQF
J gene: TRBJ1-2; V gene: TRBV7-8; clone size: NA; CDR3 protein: ASSPTKGTPDGYT
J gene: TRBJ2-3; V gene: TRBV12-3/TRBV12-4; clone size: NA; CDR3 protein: ASSFSASTQY
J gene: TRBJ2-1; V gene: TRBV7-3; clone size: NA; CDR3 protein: ASSPGTSGNEQF
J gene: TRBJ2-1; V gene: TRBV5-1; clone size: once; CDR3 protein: ASSPGSSYNEQF
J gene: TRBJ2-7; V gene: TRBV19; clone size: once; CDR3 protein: ASSSGGASYEQY
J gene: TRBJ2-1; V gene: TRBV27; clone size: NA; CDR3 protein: ASTGTGSYNEQF
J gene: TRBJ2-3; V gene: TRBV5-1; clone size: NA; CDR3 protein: ASSRTSGSGTDTQY
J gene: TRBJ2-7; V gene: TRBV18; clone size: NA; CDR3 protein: ASSPQMAGTGRVEQY
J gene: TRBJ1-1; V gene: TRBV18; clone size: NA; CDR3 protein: ASSPPNKGQGRTEAF
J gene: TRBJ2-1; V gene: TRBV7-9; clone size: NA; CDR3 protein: ASSPEATYNEQF
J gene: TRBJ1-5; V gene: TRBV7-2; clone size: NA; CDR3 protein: ASSLGTGGWSNQPQH
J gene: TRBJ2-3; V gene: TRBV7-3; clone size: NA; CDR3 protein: ASSLDRENTQY
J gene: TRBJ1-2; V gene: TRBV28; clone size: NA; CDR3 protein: ASSLHGTGVGPNYGYT
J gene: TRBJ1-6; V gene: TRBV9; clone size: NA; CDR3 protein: ASSVEGGNSPLH
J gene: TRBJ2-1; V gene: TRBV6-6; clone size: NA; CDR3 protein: AGRTSGSSVEQF
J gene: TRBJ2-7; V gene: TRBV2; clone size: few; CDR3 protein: ASTASEFRQY
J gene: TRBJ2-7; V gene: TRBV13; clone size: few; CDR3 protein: ASSQQGHEQY